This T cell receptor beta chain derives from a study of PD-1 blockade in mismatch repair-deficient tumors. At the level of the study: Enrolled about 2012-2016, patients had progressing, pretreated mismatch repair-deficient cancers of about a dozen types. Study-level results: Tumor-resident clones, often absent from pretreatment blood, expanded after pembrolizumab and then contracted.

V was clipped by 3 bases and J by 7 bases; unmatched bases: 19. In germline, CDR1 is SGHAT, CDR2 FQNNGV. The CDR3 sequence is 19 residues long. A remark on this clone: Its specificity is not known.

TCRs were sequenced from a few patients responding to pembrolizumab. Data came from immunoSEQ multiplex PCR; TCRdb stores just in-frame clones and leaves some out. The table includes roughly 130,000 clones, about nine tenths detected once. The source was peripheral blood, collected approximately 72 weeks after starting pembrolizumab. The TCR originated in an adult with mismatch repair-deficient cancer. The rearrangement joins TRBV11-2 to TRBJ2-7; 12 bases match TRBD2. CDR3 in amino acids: CASSLSLPTSGSRMWEQYF. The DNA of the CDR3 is TGTGCCAGCAGCTTGTCGCTCCCGACTAGCGGGAGCAGAATGTGGGAGCAGTACTTC.